These 14 T cell receptor beta chains were sequenced from one sample in a study of shared clonotypes between healthy human individuals. The repertoire was sequenced with immunoSEQ multiplex PCR; TCRdb's copy has only in-frame clones and lacks some. Among hundreds of thousands of clones listed, approximately 97% were seen once. Material for sequencing was naive CD4+ T cells sorted from blood. The subset: CD45RA+ positively selected. These receptors were collected from a woman between 25 and 40 years old in good health.

The rearrangement uses TRBV5-1 and TRBJ2-7, with D maybe TRBD2 (6 bases). V was shortened by 5 bases and J by 2 bases, with 23 bases between the two germline ends. Germline lookup yields CDR1 SGHRS and CDR2 YFSETQ. CDR3 size: 17 residues. The CDR3 sequence: CASRNEWGGSGAYEQYF. CDR3 in DNA: TGCGCCAGCAGAAATGAGTGGGGCGGTAGCGGAGCCTACGAGCAGTACTTC.

The rearrangement links TRBV27 to TRBJ2-1; the D call may be TRBD1 or TRBD2 (5 bases each). The CDR3 is 14 residues long. The V and J ends lost 6 bases and 8 bases respectively, with 17 bases between them. Germline CDR1 MNHEY, CDR2 SMNVEV (reference sequence). CDR3 sequence: CASRSWGTWDEQFF. DNA for the CDR3: TGTGCCAGCAGGAGTTGGGGGACCTGGGATGAGCAGTTCTTC.

The chain couples TRBV10-3 to TRBJ2-2; D is unresolved. This CDR3 has 14 residues. The V end lost 4 bases, the J end lost 2 bases, and 8 bases lay between the germline ends. Per the germline V gene, CDR1 is ENHRY and CDR2 is SYGVKD. CDR3 DNA sequence: TGTGCCATCAGTGTAGAAGTTAACACCGGGGAGCTGTTTTTT. Translation gives CAISVEVNTGELFF.

This chain uses TRBV6-6 with TRBJ1-1, with 8 bases lining up with TRBD1. CDR1 is MNHNY and CDR2 is SVGAGI in the germline V gene (reference sequence). Losses at the gene ends were 7 bases for V and 7 bases for J; bases not matched to a gene: 17. The CDR3 is 16 amino acids. The CDR3 here is CASNSQGAPLRHEAFF. In DNA, the CDR3 is TGTGCCAGCAATTCGCAGGGGGCCCCCCTTCGCCATGAAGCTTTCTTT.

The CDR3 coding sequence is TGTGCCAGCAGTTTACCCCGAGCAGTCACAGATACGCAGTATTTT. This encodes CASSLPRAVTDTQYF. This rearrangement joins TRBV28 to TRBJ2-3; D gene uncertain. Looked up from germline, CDR1 is MDHEN and CDR2 is SYDVKM. The CDR3 extends over 15 amino acids. V gave up 2 bases and J gave up 2 bases, with 11 bases separating them. Full variable domain (missing parts from reference TRBV28 and TRBJ2-3): DVKVTQSSRYLVKRTGEKVFLECVQDMDHENMFWYRQDPGLGLRLIYFSYDVKMKEKGDIPEGYSVSREKKERFSLILESASTNQTSMYLCASSLPRAVTDTQYFGPGTRLTVL.

The chain carries TRBV28 and TRBJ1-2; D remains ambiguous. Trimming left V 4 bases short and J 0 bases short, with 3 bases between. Germline loops: CDR1 MDHEN, CDR2 SYDVKM. This CDR3 contains 12 residues. CDR3 coding DNA: TGTGCCAGCAGTTCTACTAACTATGGCTACACCTTC. Amino acids: CASSSTNYGYTF.

The chain couples TRBV10-1 to TRBJ2-1; D is unresolved. Germline CDR1 is WNHNN and CDR2 is SYGVQD (reference sequence). V lost 5 bases and J lost 0, with 5 bases in between. This CDR3 has 13 residues. CDR3 DNA sequence: TGCGCCAGCAGTTTGGACTCCTACAATGAGCAGTTCTTC. This codes for CASSLDSYNEQFF.

The chain has TRBV30 and TRBJ2-6; 8 nucleotides match TRBD1. The length of the CDR3 is 16 residues. In germline, CDR1 is GTSNPN, CDR2 SVGIG (reference sequence). The V gene end was trimmed by 7 bases and the J gene end by 0 bases; junction bases not matched to a gene: 8. CDR3 sequence (DNA): TGTGCCTACCACCGGGACAGGATCTCTGGGGCCAACGTCCTGACTTTC. Translated, it gives CAYHRDRISGANVLTF.

This chain joins TRBV2 and TRBJ1-4, with D tentatively TRBD1 (5 bases). The CDR3 contains 16 residues. Between the trimmed V and J ends, which lost 2 bases and 2 bases, there was a span of 12 bases. Germline CDR1 reads SNHLY; CDR2 reads FYNNEI. The CDR3 DNA follows: TGTGCCAGCAGTGAAACCCGGGGGTATACTAATGAAAAACTGTTTTTT. It encodes CASSETRGYTNEKLFF. Filled out from reference TRBV2 and TRBJ1-4, the complete variable domain reads EPEVTQTPSHQVTQMGQEVILRCVPISNHLYFYWYRQILGQKVEFLVSFYNNEISEKSEIFDDQFSVERPDGSNFTLKIRSTKLEDSAMYFCASSETRGYTNEKLFFGSGTQLSVL.

The chain recombines TRBV19 with TRBJ2-1, with TRBD2 matching 9 bases. With 10 bases clipped from V and 9 bases from J, the junction kept 16 bases outside the gene matches. Germline assignment: CDR1 LNHDA and CDR2 SQIVND (reference sequence). The CDR3 runs to 15 residues. As DNA, the CDR3 is TGTGCCATCGTAGACAGTAGCGGGGGTAGGAGTGAGCAGTTCTTC. It translates to CAIVDSSGGRSEQFF.

This chain uses TRBV6-5 with TRBJ2-7; 7 bases fit TRBD2. Germline values: CDR1 MNHEY, CDR2 SVGAGI. With 4 bases clipped from V and 1 base from J, the junction kept 10 bases outside the gene matches. CDR3 length: 16 residues. CDR3 loop: CASSSSAGRISYEQYF. In nucleotides, the CDR3 is TGTGCCAGCAGTTCTTCAGCGGGGAGGATTTCCTACGAGCAGTACTTC.

This chain joins TRBV5-1 and TRBJ2-7; no definite D call. V was clipped by 7 bases and J by 3 bases, with 14 bases between them. CDR1 and CDR2 (germline): SGHRS, YFSETQ. The CDR3 is 13 amino acids. The CDR3 region is CASSAAEYYEQYF. DNA of the CDR3: TGCGCCAGCTCGGCGGCCGAGTACTACGAGCAGTACTTC.

The gene calls are TRBV6-5 and TRBJ2-7; D is perhaps TRBD1 or TRBD2 (5 bases each). V was trimmed by 4 bases and J by 6 bases, leaving 13 bases between them. Per germline, CDR1 MNHEY and CDR2 SVGAGI. CDR3 length: 13 residues. CDR3: CASSFGRGLEQYF. The CDR3 DNA reads TGTGCCAGCAGTTTCGGACGGGGCCTCGAGCAGTACTTC.

V is TRBV29-1 and J is TRBJ2-2; D perhaps matches TRBD1 (5 bases). CDR3 length: 13 amino acids. V lost 0 bases to trimming and J lost 6 bases, with 8 bases between them. Germline V lookup: CDR1 SQVTM, CDR2 ANQGSEA. CDR3 sequence: CSVEDRAAGELFF. CDR3 nucleotides: TGCAGCGTTGAAGACAGGGCTGCCGGGGAGCTGTTTTTT.